The clone carrying this T cell receptor (beta chain) has at least ten counts. Its antigen remains unknown. Scientists made TCR beta libraries using quantitative 5'-RACE with molecular barcodes. Each CDR3 protein gets one entry after TCRdb re-called the 5' RACE reads with MiXCR. The sample contains roughly 160,000 distinct CDR3 sequences, around a tenth of which appear only once. These data originate in a study of CD8 T cells in ankylosing spondylitis. Study-level findings and limits: Some of the motif variants had earlier been found in reactive arthritis patients' fluid and blood.

The ends were cut back, 3 bases at V and 3 bases at J, with 2 bases in the middle. Looked up from germline, CDR1 is PRHDT and CDR2 is FYEKMQ (reference sequence). CDR3 length equals 11 residues. This chain links TRBV13 with TRBJ1-1, with D unresolved. This clonotype was obtained from a female donor with ankylosing spondylitis or in good health (not recorded which). The sample taken for sequencing was blood, either unsorted or a sorted T cell fraction (not recorded which). This CDR3 reads CASSFDTEAFF. In nucleotides, the CDR3 is TGTGCCAGCAGCTTCGACACTGAAGCTTTCTTT. Variable domain in full (rest from reference TRBV13 and TRBJ1-1): AAGVIQSPRHLIKEKRETATLKCYPIPRHDTVYWYQQGPGQDPQFLISFYEKMQSDKGSIPDRFSAQQFSDYHSELNMSSLELGDSALYFCASSFDTEAFFGQGTRLTVV.